This TCR beta chain was sequenced in a study of technical replicates of blood from several donors. Germline V lookup: CDR1 LGHNA, CDR2 YNFKEQ. Trimming removed 4 bases at V and 4 bases at J, with 16 bases between. CDR3 size: 15 residues. The protocol was immunoSEQ multiplex PCR, while the TCRdb copy is restricted to in-frame clones and leaves out a portion. The data show more than 75,000 clones, with 93% seen just once and 0.2% to 0.25% held by the top ten. The sequencing input was T cells isolated from PBMCs. This receptor was obtained from a human donor in good health. The rearrangement links TRBV4-2 to TRBJ2-5, with D possibly matching TRBD2 (5 bases). The CDR3 DNA follows: TGTGCCAGCAGCCCACTAGGAGCGATAGGAGAGACCCAGTACTTC. It specifies CASSPLGAIGETQYF.